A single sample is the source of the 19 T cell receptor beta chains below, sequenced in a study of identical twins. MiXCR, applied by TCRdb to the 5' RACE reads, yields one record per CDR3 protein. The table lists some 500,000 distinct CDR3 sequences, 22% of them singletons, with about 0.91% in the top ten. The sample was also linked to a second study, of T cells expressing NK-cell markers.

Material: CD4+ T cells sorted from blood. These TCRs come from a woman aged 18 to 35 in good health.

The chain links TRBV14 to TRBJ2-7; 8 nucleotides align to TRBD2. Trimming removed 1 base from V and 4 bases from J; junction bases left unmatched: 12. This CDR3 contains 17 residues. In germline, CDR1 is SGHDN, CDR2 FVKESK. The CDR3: CASSQVAPRLASYEQYF. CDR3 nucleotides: TGTGCCAGCAGCCAAGTAGCCCCCAGACTAGCGTCTTACGAGCAGTACTTC.

The CDR3 DNA reads TGTGCCAGCAGTTTATACCCCGGACTTAACCTCTACGAGCAGTACTTC. It translates to CASSLYPGLNLYEQYF. V and J are TRBV27 and TRBJ2-7, with a weak D call TRBD2 (5 bases). The CDR3 has 16 amino acids. Trimming cost V 1 base and J 3 bases, with 16 bases left between them. Germline V gives CDR1 MNHEY, CDR2 SMNVEV (reference sequence).

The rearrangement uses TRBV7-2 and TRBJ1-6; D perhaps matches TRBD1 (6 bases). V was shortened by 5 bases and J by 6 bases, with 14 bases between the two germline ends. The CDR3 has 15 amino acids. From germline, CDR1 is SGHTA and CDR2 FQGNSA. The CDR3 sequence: CASSRGGASNSPLHF. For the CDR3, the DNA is TGTGCCAGCAGCCGAGGGGGGGCGTCTAATTCACCCCTCCACTTT. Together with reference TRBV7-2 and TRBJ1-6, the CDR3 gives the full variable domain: GAGVSQSPSNKVTEKGKDVELRCDPISGHTALYWYRQSLGQGLEFLIYFQGNSAPDKSGLPSDRFSAERTGGSVSTLTIQRTQQEDSAVYLCASSRGGASNSPLHFGNGTRLTVT.

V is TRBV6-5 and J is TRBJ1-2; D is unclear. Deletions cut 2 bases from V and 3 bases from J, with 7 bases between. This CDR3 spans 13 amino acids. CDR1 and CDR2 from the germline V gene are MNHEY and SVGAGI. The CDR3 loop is CASSYTLYYGYTF. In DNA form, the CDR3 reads TGTGCCAGCAGTTACACCCTTTACTATGGCTACACCTTC.

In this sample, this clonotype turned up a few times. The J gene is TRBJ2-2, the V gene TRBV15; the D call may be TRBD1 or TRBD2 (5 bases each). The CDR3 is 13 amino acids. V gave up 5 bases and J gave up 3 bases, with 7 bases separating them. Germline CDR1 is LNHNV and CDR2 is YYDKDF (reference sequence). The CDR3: CATSGGYTGELFF. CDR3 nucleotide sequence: TGTGCCACCAGCGGGGGATACACCGGGGAGCTGTTTTTT.

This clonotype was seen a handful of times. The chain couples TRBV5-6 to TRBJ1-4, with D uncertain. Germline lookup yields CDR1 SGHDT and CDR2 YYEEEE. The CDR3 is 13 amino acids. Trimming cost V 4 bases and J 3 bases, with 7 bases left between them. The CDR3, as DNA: TGTGCCAGCAGCCGAACAGCTAATGAAAAACTGTTTTTT. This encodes CASSRTANEKLFF.

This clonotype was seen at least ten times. The CDR3 here is CASSPGTSNYNEQFF. The CDR3 DNA follows: TGTGCCAGCAGCCCCGGGACTAGCAACTACAATGAGCAGTTCTTC. The chain has TRBV7-2 and TRBJ2-1, with 9 bases fitting TRBD2. Germline assignment: CDR1 SGHTA and CDR2 FQGNSA. The J segment lost 3 bases and the V segment lost 5 bases, leaving 5 bases of the junction unmatched. CDR3 length equals 15 residues.

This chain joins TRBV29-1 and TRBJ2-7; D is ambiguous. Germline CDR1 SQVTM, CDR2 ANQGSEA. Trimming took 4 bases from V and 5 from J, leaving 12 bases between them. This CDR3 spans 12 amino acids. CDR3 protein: CSVGTRVDEQYF. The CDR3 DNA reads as TGCAGCGTTGGTACCCGGGTGGACGAGCAGTACTTC.

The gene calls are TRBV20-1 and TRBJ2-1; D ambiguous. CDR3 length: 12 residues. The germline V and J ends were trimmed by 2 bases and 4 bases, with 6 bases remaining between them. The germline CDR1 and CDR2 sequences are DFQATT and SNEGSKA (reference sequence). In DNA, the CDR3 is TGCAGTGCTAGACTTGGATACAATGAGCAGTTCTTC. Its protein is CSARLGYNEQFF.

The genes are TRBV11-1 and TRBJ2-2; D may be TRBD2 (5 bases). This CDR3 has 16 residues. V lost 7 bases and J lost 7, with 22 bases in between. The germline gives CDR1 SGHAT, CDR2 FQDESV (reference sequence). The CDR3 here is CASNNLHTRSGGELFF. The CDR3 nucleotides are TGTGCCAGCAACAACTTACATACTAGATCCGGCGGGGAGCTGTTTTTT.

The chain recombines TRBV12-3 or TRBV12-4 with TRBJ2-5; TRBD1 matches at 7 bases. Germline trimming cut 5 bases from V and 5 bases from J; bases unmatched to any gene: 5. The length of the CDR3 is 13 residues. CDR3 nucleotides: TGTGCCAGCAGTGTAGGGGGCGGCGAGACCCAGTACTTC. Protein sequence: CASSVGGGETQYF.

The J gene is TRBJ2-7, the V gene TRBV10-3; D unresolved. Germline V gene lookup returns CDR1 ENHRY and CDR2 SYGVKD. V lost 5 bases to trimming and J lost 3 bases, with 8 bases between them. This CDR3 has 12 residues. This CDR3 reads CAISTTRYEQYF. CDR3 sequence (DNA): TGTGCCATCAGTACGACACGCTACGAGCAGTACTTC.

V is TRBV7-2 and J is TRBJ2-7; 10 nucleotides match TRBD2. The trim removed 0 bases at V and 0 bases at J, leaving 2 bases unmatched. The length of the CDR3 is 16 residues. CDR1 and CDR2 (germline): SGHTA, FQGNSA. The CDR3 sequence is CASSLAPSGSSYEQYF. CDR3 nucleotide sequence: TGTGCCAGCAGCTTAGCACCTAGCGGGAGCTCCTACGAGCAGTACTTC.

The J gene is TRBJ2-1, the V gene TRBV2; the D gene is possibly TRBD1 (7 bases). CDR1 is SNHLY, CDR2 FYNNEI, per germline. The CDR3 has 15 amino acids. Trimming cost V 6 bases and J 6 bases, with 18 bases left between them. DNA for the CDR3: TGTGCCAGCAGCCGTTCTAGCGAGGGGGCCAATGAGCAGTTCTTC. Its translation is CASSRSSEGANEQFF. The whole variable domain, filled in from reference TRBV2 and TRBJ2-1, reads EPEVTQTPSHQVTQMGQEVILRCVPISNHLYFYWYRQILGQKVEFLVSFYNNEISEKSEIFDDQFSVERPDGSNFTLKIRSTKLEDSAMYFCASSRSSEGANEQFFGPGTRLTVL.

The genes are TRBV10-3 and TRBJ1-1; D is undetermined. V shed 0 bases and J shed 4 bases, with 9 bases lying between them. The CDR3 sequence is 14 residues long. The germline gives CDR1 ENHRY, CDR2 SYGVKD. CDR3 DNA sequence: TGTGCCATCAGTGAGTCGCCGGGATCCACTGAAGCTTTCTTT. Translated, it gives CAISESPGSTEAFF.

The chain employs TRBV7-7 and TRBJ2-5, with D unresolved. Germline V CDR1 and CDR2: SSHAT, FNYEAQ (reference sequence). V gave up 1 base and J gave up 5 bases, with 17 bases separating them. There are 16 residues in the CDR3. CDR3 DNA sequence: TGTGCCAGCAGCTTAGGTGGCGTGACGGGTAGGGAGACCCAGTACTTC. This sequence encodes CASSLGGVTGRETQYF.

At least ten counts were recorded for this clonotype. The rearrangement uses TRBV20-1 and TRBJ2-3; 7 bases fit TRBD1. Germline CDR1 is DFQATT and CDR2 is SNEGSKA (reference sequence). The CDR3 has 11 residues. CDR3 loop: CATGIEDTQYF. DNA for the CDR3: TGCGCGACAGGGATTGAGGATACGCAGTATTTT.

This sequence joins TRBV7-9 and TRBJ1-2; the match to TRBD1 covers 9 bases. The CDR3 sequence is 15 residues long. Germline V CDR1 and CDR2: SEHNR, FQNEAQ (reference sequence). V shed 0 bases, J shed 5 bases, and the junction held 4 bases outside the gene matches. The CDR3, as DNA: TGTGCCAGCAGCTTAGCGACAGGGGGAAGTTATGGCTACACCTTC. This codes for CASSLATGGSYGYTF.

CDR3: CSARAPGRGHQPQHF. The CDR3 coding sequence is TGCAGTGCTAGGGCCCCAGGGAGGGGGCATCAGCCCCAGCATTTT. The chain has TRBV20-1 and TRBJ1-5; 7 bases line up with TRBD1. From germline, CDR1 is DFQATT and CDR2 SNEGSKA (reference sequence). The CDR3 has 15 residues. J gave up 5 bases and V 3 bases, and 10 bases lay outside the gene matches.